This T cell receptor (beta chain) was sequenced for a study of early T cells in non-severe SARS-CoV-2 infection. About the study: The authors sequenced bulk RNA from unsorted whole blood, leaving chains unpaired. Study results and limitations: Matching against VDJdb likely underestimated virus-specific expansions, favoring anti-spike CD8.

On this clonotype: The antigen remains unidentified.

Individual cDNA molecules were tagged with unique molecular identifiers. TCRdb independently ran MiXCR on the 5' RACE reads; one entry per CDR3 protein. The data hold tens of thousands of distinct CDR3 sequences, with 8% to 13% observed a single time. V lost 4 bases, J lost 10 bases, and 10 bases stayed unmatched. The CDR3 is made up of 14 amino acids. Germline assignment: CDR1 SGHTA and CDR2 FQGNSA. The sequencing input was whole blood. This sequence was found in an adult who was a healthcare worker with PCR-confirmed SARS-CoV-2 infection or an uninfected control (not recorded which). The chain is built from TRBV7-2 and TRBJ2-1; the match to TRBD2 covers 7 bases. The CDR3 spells CASSWPGEGREQFF. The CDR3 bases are TGTGCCAGCAGCTGGCCCGGGGAGGGTCGGGAGCAGTTCTTC.